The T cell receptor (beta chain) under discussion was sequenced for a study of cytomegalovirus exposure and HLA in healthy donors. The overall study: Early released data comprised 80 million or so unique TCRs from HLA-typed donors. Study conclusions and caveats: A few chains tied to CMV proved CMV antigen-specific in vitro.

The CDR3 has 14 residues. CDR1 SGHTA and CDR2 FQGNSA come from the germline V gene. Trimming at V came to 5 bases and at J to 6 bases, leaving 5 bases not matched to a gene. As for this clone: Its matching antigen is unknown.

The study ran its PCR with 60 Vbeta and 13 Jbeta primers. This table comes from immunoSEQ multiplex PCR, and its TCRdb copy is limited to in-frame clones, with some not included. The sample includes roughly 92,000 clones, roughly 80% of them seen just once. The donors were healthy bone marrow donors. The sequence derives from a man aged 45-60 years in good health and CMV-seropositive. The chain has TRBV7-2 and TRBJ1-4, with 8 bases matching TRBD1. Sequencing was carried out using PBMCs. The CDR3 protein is CASSARQGYEKLFF. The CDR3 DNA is TGTGCCAGCAGCGCGCGACAGGGGTATGAAAAACTGTTTTTT.